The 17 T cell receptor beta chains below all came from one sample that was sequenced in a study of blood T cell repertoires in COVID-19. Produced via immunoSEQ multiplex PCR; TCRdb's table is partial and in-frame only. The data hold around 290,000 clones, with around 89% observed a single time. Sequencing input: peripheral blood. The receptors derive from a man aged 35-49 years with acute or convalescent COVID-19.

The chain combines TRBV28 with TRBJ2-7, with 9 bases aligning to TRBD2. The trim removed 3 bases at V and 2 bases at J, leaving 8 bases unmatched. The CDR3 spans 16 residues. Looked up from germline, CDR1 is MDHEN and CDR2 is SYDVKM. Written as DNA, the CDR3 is TGTGCCAGCAGTTTCTCACTAGCGGGTCTTACCTACGAGCAGTACTTC. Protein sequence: CASSFSLAGLTYEQYF.

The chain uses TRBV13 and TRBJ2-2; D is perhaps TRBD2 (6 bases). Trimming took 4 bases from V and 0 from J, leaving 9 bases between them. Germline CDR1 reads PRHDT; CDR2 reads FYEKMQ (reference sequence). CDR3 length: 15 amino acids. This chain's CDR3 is CASSSRGANTGELFF. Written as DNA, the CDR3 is TGTGCCAGCAGCTCCCGCGGGGCGAACACCGGGGAGCTGTTTTTT.

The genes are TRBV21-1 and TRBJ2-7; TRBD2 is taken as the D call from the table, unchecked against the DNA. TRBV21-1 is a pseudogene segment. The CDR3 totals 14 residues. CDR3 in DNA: TGTGCCAGCAGCACGGGACTAGTGGGTTACGAGCAGTACTTC. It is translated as CASSTGLVGYEQYF.

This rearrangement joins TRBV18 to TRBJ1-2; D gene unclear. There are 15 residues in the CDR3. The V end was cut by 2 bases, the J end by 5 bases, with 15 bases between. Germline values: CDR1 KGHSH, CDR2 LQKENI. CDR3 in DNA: TGTGCCAGCTCACCAGTCTCCTGGGGAGAATATGGCTACACCTTC. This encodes CASSPVSWGEYGYTF.

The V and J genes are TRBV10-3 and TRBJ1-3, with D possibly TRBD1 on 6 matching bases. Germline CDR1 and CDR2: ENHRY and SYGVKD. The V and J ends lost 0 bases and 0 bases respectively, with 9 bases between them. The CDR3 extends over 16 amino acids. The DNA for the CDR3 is TGTGCCATCAGTGAGTCGAGGGGGAGCTCTGGAAACACCATATATTTT. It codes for CAISESRGSSGNTIYF.

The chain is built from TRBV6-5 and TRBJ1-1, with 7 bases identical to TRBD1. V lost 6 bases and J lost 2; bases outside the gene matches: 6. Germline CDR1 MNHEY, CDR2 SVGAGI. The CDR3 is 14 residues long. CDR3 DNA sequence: TGTGCCAGCAGGCCGACAGGGAGAAACACTGAAGCTTTCTTT. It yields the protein CASRPTGRNTEAFF.

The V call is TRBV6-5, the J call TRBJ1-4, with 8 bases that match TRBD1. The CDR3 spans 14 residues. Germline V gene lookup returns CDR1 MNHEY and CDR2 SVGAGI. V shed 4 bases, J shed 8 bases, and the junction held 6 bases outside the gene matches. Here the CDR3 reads CASSFMDRDEKLFF. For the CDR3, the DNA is TGTGCCAGCAGTTTTATGGACAGGGACGAAAAACTGTTTTTT.

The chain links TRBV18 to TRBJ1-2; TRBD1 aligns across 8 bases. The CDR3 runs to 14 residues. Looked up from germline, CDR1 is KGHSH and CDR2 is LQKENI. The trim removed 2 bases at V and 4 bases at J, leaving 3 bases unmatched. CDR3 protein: CASSPVGQGYGYTF. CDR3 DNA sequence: TGTGCCAGCTCACCAGTTGGACAGGGCTATGGCTACACCTTC.

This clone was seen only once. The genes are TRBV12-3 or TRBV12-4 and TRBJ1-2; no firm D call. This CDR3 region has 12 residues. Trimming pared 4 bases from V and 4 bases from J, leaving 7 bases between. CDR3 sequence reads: CASSSVSYGYTF. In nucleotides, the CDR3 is TGTGCCAGCAGTTCGGTTAGCTATGGCTACACCTTC.

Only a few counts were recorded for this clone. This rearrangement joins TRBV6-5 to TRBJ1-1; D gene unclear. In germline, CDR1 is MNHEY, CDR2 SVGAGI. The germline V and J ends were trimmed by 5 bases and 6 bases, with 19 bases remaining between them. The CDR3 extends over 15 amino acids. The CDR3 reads CASSPLAAGRAEAFF. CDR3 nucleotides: TGTGCCAGCAGTCCCCTAGCGGCAGGACGCGCTGAAGCTTTCTTT.

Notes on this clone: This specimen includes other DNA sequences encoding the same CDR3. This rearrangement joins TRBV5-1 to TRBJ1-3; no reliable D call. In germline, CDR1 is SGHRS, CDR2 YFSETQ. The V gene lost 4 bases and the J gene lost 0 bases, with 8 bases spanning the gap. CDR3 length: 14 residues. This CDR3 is CASSLDISGNTIYF. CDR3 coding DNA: TGCGCCAGCAGCCTGGATATCTCTGGAAACACCATATATTTT.

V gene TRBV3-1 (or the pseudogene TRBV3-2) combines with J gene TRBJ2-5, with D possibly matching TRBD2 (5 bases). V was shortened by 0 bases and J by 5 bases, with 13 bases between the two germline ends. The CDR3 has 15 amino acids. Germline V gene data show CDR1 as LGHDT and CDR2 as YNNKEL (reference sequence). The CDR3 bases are TGTGCCAGCAGCCAAGATCGGTCTGGACTGGAGACCCAGTACTTC. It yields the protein CASSQDRSGLETQYF.

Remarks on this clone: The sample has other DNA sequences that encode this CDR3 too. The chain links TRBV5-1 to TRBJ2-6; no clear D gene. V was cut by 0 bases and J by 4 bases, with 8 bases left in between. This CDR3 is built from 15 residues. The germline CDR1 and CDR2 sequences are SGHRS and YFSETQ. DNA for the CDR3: TGCGCCAGCAGCTTGGCCGGGTCCGGGGCCAACGTCCTGACTTTC. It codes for CASSLAGSGANVLTF.

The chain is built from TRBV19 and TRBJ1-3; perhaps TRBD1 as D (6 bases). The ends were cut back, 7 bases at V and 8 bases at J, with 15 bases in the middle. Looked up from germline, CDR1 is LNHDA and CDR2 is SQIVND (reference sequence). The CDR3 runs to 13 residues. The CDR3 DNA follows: TGTGCCAGTATCCCGTGGGGGGGCGACACCATATATTTT. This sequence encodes CASIPWGGDTIYF. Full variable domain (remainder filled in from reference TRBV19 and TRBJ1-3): DGGITQSPKYLFRKEGQNVTLSCEQNLNHDAMYWYRQDPGQGLRLIYYSQIVNDFQKGDIAEGYSVSREKKESFPLTVTSAQKNPTAFYLCASIPWGGDTIYFGEGSWLTVV.

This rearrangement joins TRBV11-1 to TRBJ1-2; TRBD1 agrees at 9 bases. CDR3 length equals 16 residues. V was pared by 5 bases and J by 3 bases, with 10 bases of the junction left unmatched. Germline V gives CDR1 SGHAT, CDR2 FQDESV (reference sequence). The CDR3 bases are TGTGCCAGCAGCGTGCTCACAGGGGGCGAGTACTATGGCTACACCTTC. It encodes CASSVLTGGEYYGYTF.

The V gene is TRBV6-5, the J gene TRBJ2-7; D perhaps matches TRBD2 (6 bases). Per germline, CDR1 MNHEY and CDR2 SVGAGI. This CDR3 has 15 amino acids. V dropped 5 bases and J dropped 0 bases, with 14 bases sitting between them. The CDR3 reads CASSPGLLSSYEQYF. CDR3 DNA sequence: TGTGCCAGCAGTCCGGGACTTCTGAGCTCCTACGAGCAGTACTTC.

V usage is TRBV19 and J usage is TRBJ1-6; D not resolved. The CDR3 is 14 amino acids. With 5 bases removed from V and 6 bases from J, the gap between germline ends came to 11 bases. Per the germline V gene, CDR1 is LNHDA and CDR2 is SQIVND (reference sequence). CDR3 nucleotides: TGTGCCAGTAGTCCGCAAGCGGTTAATTCACCCCTCCACTTT. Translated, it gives CASSPQAVNSPLHF.